This T cell receptor (beta chain) was sequenced for a study of cytomegalovirus exposure and HLA in healthy donors. Overall study: One earlier analysis, a look at approximately 180 million T cells, found more than 100 million unique TCR beta sequences. Study-wide results and caveats: When a later analysis compared HLA-associated TCR beta chains with equally common others, the HLA-associated chains turned out to be more clonally expanded and to have lower generation probabilities.

A multiplex PCR was run with 60 Vbeta primers and 13 Jbeta primers. The table came from immunoSEQ multiplex PCR; TCRdb's copy has only in-frame clones and leaves some out. The repertoire has a few hundred thousand clones, approximately 79% of them found once; the top ten carry under 2%. Trimming removed 0 bases at V and 2 bases at J, with 13 bases between. The germline V gene encodes CDR1 SGHVS and CDR2 FQNEAQ. This CDR3 comprises 16 residues. For this clone: The antigen remains undetermined.

The TCR originated in a man between 18 and 29 years old in good health and CMV-seronegative. This sequence joins TRBV7-8 and TRBJ2-5, with D uncertain. Source material: PBMCs. CDR3 nucleotide sequence: TGTGCCAGCAGCTTAGCGAGGTCGTCAGCGCAAGAGACCCAGTACTTC. Protein product: CASSLARSSAQETQYF.